This passage covers 27 T cell receptor beta chains from one sample sequenced in a study of shared clonotypes between healthy human individuals. The protocol was immunoSEQ multiplex PCR, while the TCRdb copy is restricted to in-frame clones and leaves out a portion. The table includes about 470,000 clones, around 79% detected once. Source material: PBMCs. These receptors were obtained from a woman aged 35 to 49 in good health. Some clones in this sample may be carry-over from other donors' samples.

V is TRBV7-2 and J is TRBJ1-2; no definite D call. The CDR3 consists of 12 residues. CDR1 and CDR2 (germline): SGHTA, FQGNSA. Trimming stripped 4 bases from V and 8 bases from J, with 11 bases between. The CDR3 region is CASSSVAGGYTF. The CDR3 bases are TGTGCCAGCAGCTCGGTGGCGGGGGGCTACACCTTC.

Comment on this clone: Other DNA sequences within the sample encode an identical CDR3. The chain couples TRBV30 to TRBJ2-5, with D hard to call. The V end lost 0 bases, the J end lost 5 bases, and 4 bases lay between the germline ends. Germline assignment: CDR1 GTSNPN and CDR2 SVGIG (reference sequence). This CDR3 has 11 amino acids. CDR3 DNA: TGTGCCTGGAGTGTAGGTGAGACCCAGTACTTC. Translation: CAWSVGETQYF.

The CDR3 loop reads CATSRDTTEPYEQYF. CDR3 nucleotides: TGTGCCACCAGCAGGGACACGACCGAACCCTACGAGCAGTACTTC. J is TRBJ2-7 and V is TRBV15; perhaps TRBD1 as D (5 bases). Between the trimmed V and J ends, which lost 3 bases and 2 bases, there was a span of 14 bases. The CDR3 covers 15 residues. Germline V gives CDR1 LNHNV, CDR2 YYDKDF (reference sequence). Full variable domain (missing parts from reference TRBV15 and TRBJ2-7): DAMVIQNPRYQVTQFGKPVTLSCSQTLNHNVMYWYQQKSSQAPKLLFHYYDKDFNNEADTPDNFQSRRPNTSFCFLDIRSPGLGDTAMYLCATSRDTTEPYEQYFGPGTRLTVT.

This rearrangement joins TRBV19 to TRBJ1-4, with D perhaps matching TRBD1 (5 bases). CDR1 LNHDA and CDR2 SQIVND come from the germline V gene (reference sequence). The CDR3 sequence is 18 residues long. V lost 3 bases and J 7 bases, leaving 24 bases between the germline ends. The CDR3 reads CASSIERLFEGRSEKLFF. The CDR3 coding sequence is TGTGCCAGTAGTATCGAACGGCTTTTTGAGGGGAGGAGTGAAAAACTGTTTTTT.

This chain uses TRBV4-1 with TRBJ2-7; D possibly corresponds to TRBD2 (6 bases). V shed 1 base and J shed 6 bases, with 13 bases lying between them. Germline CDR1 reads MGHRA; CDR2 reads YSYEKL. CDR3 size: 14 residues. The CDR3 loop reads CASSQGGGTGEQYF. The CDR3 bases are TGCGCCAGCAGCCAAGGAGGCGGGACGGGCGAGCAGTACTTC.

The gene calls are TRBV2 and TRBJ2-7; TRBD1 aligns across 11 bases. The CDR3 contains 14 residues. Germline trimming cut 5 bases from V and 2 bases from J; bases unmatched to any gene: 2. Per the germline V gene, CDR1 is SNHLY and CDR2 is FYNNEI. CDR3 in DNA: TGTGCCAGCAGTCAGGGACAGGGGGCCTACGAGCAGTACTTC. It encodes CASSQGQGAYEQYF.

In the case of this clone: A single base is all that separates this from a far larger clone, so a read error is likely. Other DNA variants within this sample encode the same CDR3. The rearrangement links TRBV29-1 to TRBJ2-5; 7 bases align to TRBD1. The junction had 4 bases not matched to a gene; V was cut back by 7 bases and J by 2 bases. The CDR3 loop spans 12 amino acids. CDR1 is SQVTM, CDR2 ANQGSEA, per germline. In nucleotides, the CDR3 is TGCAGCGGGGGGACAGCTCAAGAGACCCAGTACTTC. It specifies CSGGTAQETQYF. Using reference TRBV29-1 and TRBJ2-5 for the parts outside the CDR3, the full variable domain is SAVISQKPSRDICQRGTSLTIQCQVDSQVTMMFWYRQQPGQSLTLIATANQGSEATYESGFVIDKFPISRPNLTFSTLTVSNMSPEDSSIYLCSGGTAQETQYFGPGTRLLVL.

This chain uses TRBV7-9 with TRBJ1-1; D uncertain. Between the trimmed V and J ends, which lost 1 base and 6 bases, there was a span of 12 bases. Germline loops: CDR1 SEHNR, CDR2 FQNEAQ (reference sequence). This CDR3 contains 14 residues. CDR3 loop: CASSLGPDWAEAFF. The CDR3 DNA is TGTGCCAGCAGCTTAGGACCCGATTGGGCTGAAGCTTTCTTT.

V and J are TRBV5-4 and TRBJ2-4; TRBD1 agrees at 7 bases. The junction had 12 bases not matched to a gene; V was cut back by 3 bases and J by 6 bases. Germline CDR1 SGHNT, CDR2 YYREEE (reference sequence). CDR3 length equals 16 residues. CDR3 in DNA: TGTGCCAGCAGCTCTACGGGACAGTCGGCTAGAAACATTCAGTACTTC. Its translation: CASSSTGQSARNIQYF. The whole variable domain, filled in from reference TRBV5-4 and TRBJ2-4, reads ETGVTQSPTHLIKTRGQQVTLRCSSQSGHNTVSWYQQALGQGPQFIFQYYREEENGRGNFPPRFSGLQFPNYSSELNVNALELDDSALYLCASSSTGQSARNIQYFGAGTRLSVL.

J is TRBJ2-7 and V is TRBV5-1; possible D gene TRBD2, 6 bases. Germline V gene data show CDR1 as SGHRS and CDR2 as YFSETQ. This CDR3 has 14 amino acids. V was trimmed by 4 bases and J by 1 base, leaving 12 bases between them. In nucleotides, the CDR3 is TGCGCCAGCAGCCTCTTAGCGGCGTCCTACGAGCAGTACTTC. As protein: CASSLLAASYEQYF.

The chain couples TRBV7-9 to TRBJ1-6, with D unclear. Trimming took off 4 bases at V and 3 bases at J, with 7 bases between the two ends. The CDR3 runs to 14 residues. Germline V lookup: CDR1 SEHNR, CDR2 FQNEAQ (reference sequence). Written as DNA, the CDR3 is TGTGCCAGCAGCTCGACCTACTATAATTCACCCCTCCACTTT. Protein: CASSSTYYNSPLHF.

The rearrangement joins TRBV10-2 to TRBJ2-1, with 14 nucleotides matching TRBD2. V lost 6 bases and J lost 4; bases outside the gene matches: 11. This CDR3 has 18 amino acids. Germline V CDR1 and CDR2: WSHSY, SAAADI. Here the CDR3 reads CASRPGLAGDWQYNEQFF. The CDR3 bases are TGCGCCAGCAGACCGGGACTAGCGGGAGATTGGCAATACAATGAGCAGTTCTTC.

On this clone: A read error may produce the germline difference seen at one junction end. The rearrangement links TRBV7-7 to TRBJ2-1; D not certain. The CDR3 sequence is 15 residues long. Germline V gene lookup returns CDR1 SSHAT and CDR2 FNYEAQ (reference sequence). CDR3 residues: CASSPGLTNRNEQFF. CDR3 coding DNA: TGTGCTAGCAGTCCCGGCCTCACGAATCGGAATGAGCAGTTCTTC.

The chain carries TRBV5-1 and TRBJ2-1, with D tentatively TRBD1 (6 bases). The V gene's germline CDR1 is SGHRS and CDR2 YFSETQ. CDR3 length: 15 residues. Trimming pared 1 base from V and 0 bases from J, leaving 8 bases between. This CDR3 reads CASSLTGRSYNEQFF. CDR3 nucleotide sequence: TGCGCCAGCAGCTTGACAGGGCGCTCCTACAATGAGCAGTTCTTC.

This clone was seen just once. This chain links TRBV6-4 with TRBJ2-2; D is possibly TRBD1 or TRBD2 (5 bases each). Trimming stripped 5 bases from V and 3 bases from J, with 22 bases between. CDR3 size: 18 residues. The germline V gene encodes CDR1 MRHNA and CDR2 SNTAGT. The CDR3 region is CASSPLAGTGRDTGELFF. The CDR3 region has the DNA TGTGCCAGCAGTCCCTTGGCAGGGACGGGGCGCGACACCGGGGAGCTGTTTTTT.

In the case of this clone: In the same sample, other DNA sequences code for this CDR3. The chain joins TRBV28 to TRBJ1-1; no definite D call. Germline-derived CDR1 and CDR2 are MDHEN and SYDVKM. V lost 4 bases to trimming and J lost 7 bases, with 7 bases between them. This CDR3 has 11 amino acids. The CDR3 DNA reads as TGTGCCAGCAGTTCTGCCAGTGAAGCTTTCTTT. Amino acids: CASSSASEAFF.

The chain recombines TRBV5-1 with TRBJ1-3; a possible D gene is TRBD1 (6 bases). V was clipped by 4 bases and J by 0 bases, with 8 bases between them. The CDR3 has 14 amino acids. Germline V gene data show CDR1 as SGHRS and CDR2 as YFSETQ. The CDR3 reads CASSAGASGNTIYF. The CDR3, as DNA: TGCGCCAGCAGCGCAGGGGCCTCTGGAAACACCATATATTTT. Full variable domain (rest looked up from reference TRBV5-1 and TRBJ1-3): KAGVTQTPRYLIKTRGQQVTLSCSPISGHRSVSWYQQTPGQGLQFLFEYFSETQRNKGNFPGRFSGRQFSNSRSEMNVSTLELGDSALYLCASSAGASGNTIYFGEGSWLTVV.

The chain joins TRBV5-1 to TRBJ1-1, with D possibly TRBD1 on 6 matching bases. The CDR3 totals 15 residues. Germline V lookup: CDR1 SGHRS, CDR2 YFSETQ. V was pared by 0 bases and J by 0 bases, with 9 bases between. CDR3 sequence reads: CASSLVQGMNTEAFF. DNA for the CDR3: TGCGCCAGCAGCTTGGTTCAGGGGATGAACACTGAAGCTTTCTTT.

The chain couples TRBV19 to TRBJ2-7, with 8 nucleotides matching TRBD2. CDR3 length equals 14 residues. CDR1 LNHDA and CDR2 SQIVND come from the germline V gene (reference sequence). The trim removed 10 bases at V and 0 bases at J, leaving 8 bases unmatched. CDR3 sequence reads: CATSASGYSYEQYF. The CDR3 region has the DNA TGTGCCACTTCGGCTAGCGGGTACTCCTACGAGCAGTACTTC. Drawing the rest from reference TRBV19 and TRBJ2-7, the complete variable domain is DGGITQSPKYLFRKEGQNVTLSCEQNLNHDAMYWYRQDPGQGLRLIYYSQIVNDFQKGDIAEGYSVSREKKESFPLTVTSAQKNPTAFYLCATSASGYSYEQYFGPGTRLTVT.

This chain uses TRBV27 with TRBJ2-2, with 12 bases that match TRBD2. With 3 bases clipped from V and 4 bases from J, the junction kept 9 bases outside the gene matches. There are 18 residues in the CDR3. Germline V gives CDR1 MNHEY, CDR2 SMNVEV (reference sequence). CDR3 coding DNA: TGTGCCAGCAGTTTGTCTAGCGGGAGGGCCTTGGTCACCGGGGAGCTGTTTTTT. As protein: CASSLSSGRALVTGELFF.

The genes are TRBV2 and TRBJ1-5, with a weak D call TRBD1 (5 bases). The CDR3 totals 15 residues. CDR1 is SNHLY and CDR2 is FYNNEI in the germline V gene. Deletions cut 6 bases from V and 0 bases from J, with 12 bases between. The CDR3 loop is CASRTGTDSNQPQHF. The CDR3 nucleotides read TGTGCCAGCAGAACCGGGACGGATAGCAATCAGCCCCAGCATTTT.

This clone was counted at least ten times. This chain connects TRBV19 to TRBJ1-1; D possibly corresponds to TRBD1 (6 bases). The V gene's germline CDR1 is LNHDA and CDR2 SQIVND (reference sequence). Trimming took off 3 bases at V and 0 bases at J, with 8 bases between the two ends. CDR3 length: 14 residues. The CDR3 sequence is CASSMRGMNTEAFF. The CDR3 DNA sequence: TGTGCCAGTAGTATGAGGGGGATGAACACTGAAGCTTTCTTT.

CDR3 bases: TGTGCCAGCAGTGAAGGGGCAGGGTGGATGTACGAGCAGTACTTC. Residues: CASSEGAGWMYEQYF. The rearrangement uses TRBV2 and TRBJ2-7, with TRBD1 as a possible D gene (5 bases). V was cut by 1 base and J by 4 bases, with 14 bases left in between. This CDR3 is 15 amino acids long. In germline, CDR1 is SNHLY, CDR2 FYNNEI.

This chain uses TRBV18 with TRBJ1-3; 8 positions agree with TRBD1. This CDR3 is 16 amino acids long. V lost 3 bases to trimming and J lost 0 bases; unmatched junction nucleotides: 4. Germline V gives CDR1 KGHSH, CDR2 LQKENI. The CDR3 loop is CASSPATGGSGNTIYF. The CDR3 DNA reads TGTGCCAGCTCACCGGCCACAGGGGGCTCTGGAAACACCATATATTTT. Complete variable domain (other parts from reference TRBV18 and TRBJ1-3): NAGVMQNPRHLVRRRGQEARLRCSPMKGHSHVYWYRQLPEEGLKFMVYLQKENIIDESGMPKERFSAEFPKEGPSILRIQQVVRGDSAAYFCASSPATGGSGNTIYFGEGSWLTVV.

Written as DNA, the CDR3 is TGCGCCAGCAGCTCGCCCGACAGGGACGAGCAGTACTTC. Translating gives CASSSPDRDEQYF. The chain couples TRBV5-1 to TRBJ2-7, with 7 positions matching TRBD1. J gave up 5 bases and V 3 bases, and 5 bases lay outside the gene matches. The length of the CDR3 is 13 residues. Germline CDR1 and CDR2: SGHRS and YFSETQ.

The rearrangement uses TRBV6-1 and TRBJ2-7, with D uncertain. CDR1 is MNHNS, CDR2 SASEGT, per germline. The ends were cut back, 2 bases at V and 0 bases at J, with 8 bases in the middle. The CDR3 is made up of 14 amino acids. CDR3 loop: CASSERITSYEQYF. DNA for the CDR3: TGTGCCAGCAGTGAACGGATCACCTCCTACGAGCAGTACTTC.

The chain uses TRBV19 and TRBJ2-5; the D call may be TRBD1 or TRBD2 (6 bases each). The CDR3 runs 16 residues. The germline V and J ends were trimmed by 4 bases and 5 bases, with 20 bases remaining between them. Germline CDR1 and CDR2: LNHDA and SQIVND (reference sequence). CDR3 sequence: CASSTIASLGGETQYF. CDR3 coding DNA: TGTGCCAGTAGTACGATAGCGTCCCTAGGGGGGGAGACCCAGTACTTC.